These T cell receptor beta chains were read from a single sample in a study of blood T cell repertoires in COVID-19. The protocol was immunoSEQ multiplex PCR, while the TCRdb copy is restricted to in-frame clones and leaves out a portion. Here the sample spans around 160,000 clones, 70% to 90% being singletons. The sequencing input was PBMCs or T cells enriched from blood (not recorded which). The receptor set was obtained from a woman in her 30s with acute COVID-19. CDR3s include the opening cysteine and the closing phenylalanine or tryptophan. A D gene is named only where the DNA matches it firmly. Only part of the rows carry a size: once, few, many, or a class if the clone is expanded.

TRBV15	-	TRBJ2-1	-	TGTGCCACCAGCCTGTCAGGTTGGACTCCAGAGCAGTTCTTC	CATSLSGWTPEQFF
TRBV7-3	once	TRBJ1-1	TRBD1	TGTGCCAGCAGCCCCGGACAGGGATCGCCGATTTCGTCTGAAGCTTTCTTT	CASSPGQGSPISSEAFF
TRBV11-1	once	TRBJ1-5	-	TGTGCCAGCAGCGGATGGGTACAGGGAGGGGATCAGCCCCAGCATTTT	CASSGWVQGGDQPQHF
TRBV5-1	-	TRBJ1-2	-	TGCGCCAGCAGCTTGGCTTACACCAACTATGGCTACACCTTC	CASSLAYTNYGYTF
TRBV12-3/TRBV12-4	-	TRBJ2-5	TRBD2	TGTGCCAGCAGTTTGCGGGGAGGGGAGACCCAGTACTTC	CASSLRGGETQYF
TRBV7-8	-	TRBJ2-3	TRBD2	TGTGCCAGCAGCTTAGAACCAGCGGGAAGTTCAGATACGCAGTATTTT	CASSLEPAGSSDTQYF
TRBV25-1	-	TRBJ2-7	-	TGTGCCAGTGAACAGGGGGGGGTTTACGAGCAGTACTTC	CASEQGGVYEQYF
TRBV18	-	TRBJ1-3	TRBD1	TGTGCCAGCTCATCCCGGGACAGGGACGGAAACACCATATATTTT	CASSSRDRDGNTIYF
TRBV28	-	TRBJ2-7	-	TGTGCCAGCAGTTTATGGGGGGGGGCAGAGCAAACTCCCTACGAGCAGTACTTC	CASSLWGGAEQTPYEQYF
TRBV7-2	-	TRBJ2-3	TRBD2	TGTGCCAGCAGGACGGGACTAGCGGGAGTATGGGCAGATACGCAGTATTTT	CASRTGLAGVWADTQYF
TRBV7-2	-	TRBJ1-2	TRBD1	TGTGCCAGCAGCCCCGGGGGACAGGGGGAGGCGGAAGGCTACACCTTC	CASSPGGQGEAEGYTF
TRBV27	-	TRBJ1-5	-	TGTGCCAGCAGTACACACTCGGGGGGGGGACAAGGCGAGTTGGGCAATCAGCCCCAGCATTTT	CASSTHSGGGQGELGNQPQHF
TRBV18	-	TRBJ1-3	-	TGTGCCAGCTCAGCGGCCGGGGGTACGGGAGGAAACACCATATATTTT	CASSAAGGTGGNTIYF
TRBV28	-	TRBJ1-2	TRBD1	TGTGCCAGCAGTTTCAGGGGGGCGTCGGTCTATGGCTACACCTTC	CASSFRGASVYGYTF
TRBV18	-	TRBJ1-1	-	TGTGCCAGCTCGCCGACAGAGAACACTGAAGCTTTCTTT	CASSPTENTEAFF
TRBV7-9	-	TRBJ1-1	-	TGTGCCAGCAGCTTAATAGTGGCTGAAGCTTTCTTT	CASSLIVAEAFF
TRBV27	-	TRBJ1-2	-	TGTGCCAGCAGTCGCAATCCGACAGCTAACTATGGCTACACCTTC	CASSRNPTANYGYTF
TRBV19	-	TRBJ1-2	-	TGTGCCAGTAGGAGACAGGAGGTTAACTATGGCTACACCTTC	CASRRQEVNYGYTF
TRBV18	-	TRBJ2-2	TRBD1	TGTGCCAGCTCATCAAATACAGGGGCCAACACCGGGGAGCTGTTTTTT	CASSSNTGANTGELFF
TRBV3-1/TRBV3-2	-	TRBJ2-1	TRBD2	TGTGCCAGCAGCCACACTCTGAGTCCTAGCGGGATTAACAATGAGCAGTTCTTC	CASSHTLSPSGINNEQFF
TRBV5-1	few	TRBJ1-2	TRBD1	TGCGCCAGCAGCGCCTGGACAGGGGTAGCCTATGGCTACACCTTC	CASSAWTGVAYGYTF
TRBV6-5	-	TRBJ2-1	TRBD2	TGTGCCAGCAGTTCGGCGGGAGCAGCCTACAATGAGCAGTTCTTC	CASSSAGAAYNEQFF
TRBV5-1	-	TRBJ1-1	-	TGCGCCAGCAGCTTGGAAGGAGGAGAAACTGAAGCTTTCTTT	CASSLEGGETEAFF
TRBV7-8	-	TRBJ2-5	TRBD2	TGTGCCAGCAGCTTTGGGGGACTAGTGGAAGAGACCCAGTACTTC	CASSFGGLVEETQYF
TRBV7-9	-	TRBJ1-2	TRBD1	TGTGCCAGCAGCTGGGACAGGGGAGAGGGCTACACCTTC	CASSWDRGEGYTF
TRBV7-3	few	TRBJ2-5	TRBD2	TGTGCCAGCAGCCGATCGGGACTAGCGGGAGCTGGCGGGGAGACCCAGTACTTC	CASSRSGLAGAGGETQYF
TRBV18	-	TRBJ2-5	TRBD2	TGTGCCAGCTCACCGCCCGGACTAGCGGGAGTACAAGAGACCCAGTACTTC	CASSPPGLAGVQETQYF
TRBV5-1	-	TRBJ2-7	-	TGCGCCAGCAGCTTGCAGGTGGGTCTCTACGAGCAGTACTTC	CASSLQVGLYEQYF
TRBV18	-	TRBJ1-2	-	TGTGCCAGCTCACCAGGCACGGGGAGTAACGGCTATACCTTC	CASSPGTGSNGYTF
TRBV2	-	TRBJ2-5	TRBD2	TGTGCCAGCAAGAGCGGGATGGGCCAAGAGACCCAGTACTTC	CASKSGMGQETQYF
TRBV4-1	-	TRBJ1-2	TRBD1	TGCGCCAGCATGTCGCGTATTCTTCGACAGGGGACGTCCTATGGCTACACCTTC	CASMSRILRQGTSYGYTF
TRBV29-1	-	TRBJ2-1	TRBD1	TGCAGCGTTGAAATTGCAGACAGGGGGATTGTAGAGCAGTTCTTC	CSVEIADRGIVEQFF
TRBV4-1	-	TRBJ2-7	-	TGCGCCAGCAGCCAAGACTACCCTCCGTTTTACGAGCAGTACTTC	CASSQDYPPFYEQYF
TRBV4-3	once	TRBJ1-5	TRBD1	TGCGCCAGCAGCCAAGGGACAGGCTTCTCCAATCAGCCCCAGCATTTT	CASSQGTGFSNQPQHF
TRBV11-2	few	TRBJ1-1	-	TGTGCCAGCAGCTTAGGGACACAGGGTAGGGTAGGCACTGAAGCTTTCTTT	CASSLGTQGRVGTEAFF
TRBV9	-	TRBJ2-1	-	TGTGCCAGCAGCGCTCGTCCCAATCAAACTTACAATGAGCAGTTCTTC	CASSARPNQTYNEQFF
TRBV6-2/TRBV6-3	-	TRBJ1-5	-	TGTGCCAGCAGTCGGACCTCCACAGGGCCCACTTGGCCCCAGCATTTT	CASSRTSTGPTWPQHF
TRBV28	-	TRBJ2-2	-	TGTGCCAGCAGTTTTGAAGGCGACGGGGGCACCGGGGAGCTGTTTTTT	CASSFEGDGGTGELFF
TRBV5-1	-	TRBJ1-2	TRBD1	TGCGCCAGCAGCCCGAGGACAGGGGCCTTCTATGGCTACACCTTC	CASSPRTGAFYGYTF
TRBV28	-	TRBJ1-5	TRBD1	TGTGCCAGCGGATCACAGGGGTATAGCAATCAGCCCCAGCATTTT	CASGSQGYSNQPQHF